A selection of T cell receptor beta chains follows, all from one sample in a study of cytomegalovirus exposure and HLA in healthy donors. Only in-frame clones appear in the TCRdb table, and some are missing; sequencing was by immunoSEQ multiplex PCR. This sample has approximately 160,000 clones; 68% occur once, and the top ten carry roughly 1.5%. Sequencing was performed on PBMCs. Every receptor here comes from a man over 45 in good health and CMV-seronegative. Each CDR3 is given with its conserved first and last residue. Fields, in order: J gene, CDR3 length, clone size, V gene, D gene, CDR3 DNA, CDR3 protein. The D gene is left open where the match is weak. Some rows mark clone size as missing; the rest say once, few, many or name a class of expanded clone.

>TRBJ1-4|16|-|TRBV5-8|-
TGTGCCAGCAGCTTGGCTCGATGGAGGGCAGATGAAAAACTGTTTTTT
CASSLARWRADEKLFF
>TRBJ2-7|15|few|TRBV6-1|-
TGTGCCAGCAGTGGAGGGGGACTACCCTTAAGGGAGCAGTACTTC
CASSGGGLPLREQYF
>TRBJ2-3|15|-|TRBV2|TRBD2
TGTGCCAGCAAGTTCGGGACTAGCGGGGCAGATACGCAGTATTTT
CASKFGTSGADTQYF
>TRBJ1-4|14|once|TRBV13|-
TGTGCCAGCAGCTTAGAGGGGTCTAATGAAAAACTGTTTTTT
CASSLEGSNEKLFF
>TRBJ2-1|14|-|TRBV5-1|TRBD1
TGCGCCAGCAGCTCGGGACAGGGTTACAATGAGCAGTTCTTC
CASSSGQGYNEQFF
>TRBJ1-1|13|-|TRBV2|-
TGTGCCAGCAGTGCAGTCGAGAACACTGAAGCTTTCTTT
CASSAVENTEAFF
>TRBJ2-1|13|-|TRBV6-4|-
TGTGCCAGCAGCCGGGGGAACTACAATGAGCAGTTCTTC
CASSRGNYNEQFF
>TRBJ2-4|17|-|TRBV5-1|TRBD2
TGCGCCAGCAGCTTGGGTGCGGGGGGCCTAGCCAAAAACATTCAGTACTTC
CASSLGAGGLAKNIQYF
>TRBJ2-7|18|-|TRBV11-2|-
TGTGCCAGCAGCCCCGACAGGTTCATATCACCACTTTCCTACGAGCAGTACTTC
CASSPDRFISPLSYEQYF
>TRBJ1-2|15|-|TRBV19|TRBD1
TGTGCCAGTAGCGGACAGGGTGGAAATTGGTATGGCTACACCTTC
CASSGQGGNWYGYTF
>TRBJ1-1|14|-|TRBV6-1|TRBD1
TGTGCCAGCACACAGACAGGGGGGACCACTGAAGCTTTCTTT
CASTQTGGTTEAFF
>TRBJ2-3|12|-|TRBV10-3|-
TGTGCCATCAGTGAAATAACAGATACGCAGTATTTT
CAISEITDTQYF
>TRBJ1-2|16|-|TRBV6-5|-
TGTGCCAGCAGTTACTCGACGTCAAACTATAACTATGGCTACACCTTC
CASSYSTSNYNYGYTF
>TRBJ1-2|14|-|TRBV11-2|TRBD1
TGTGCCAGCAGCTTAACAGGGGGCGCAGGTGGCTACACCTTC
CASSLTGGAGGYTF
>TRBJ1-6|15|once|TRBV27|TRBD1
TGTGCCAGCAGAATAATGGGACAGGGAGATTCACCCCTCCACTTT
CASRIMGQGDSPLHF
>TRBJ2-7|14|-|TRBV6-5|-
TGTGCCAGCAGTTACAGGGGTAGGAACAACGAGCAGTACTTC
CASSYRGRNNEQYF
>TRBJ1-2|13|few|TRBV6-1|-
TGTGCCAGCAGTGATCGGGGGGCAAAGGGCTACACCTTC
CASSDRGAKGYTF
>TRBJ1-4|14|-|TRBV4-1|-
TGCGCCAGCGTTGAGGCAATCGGTTATGAAAAACTGTTTTTT
CASVEAIGYEKLFF
>TRBJ1-5|14|few|TRBV10-3|-
TGTGCCATCAGTGATGATGAACAGGGTGTAATACGGCATTTT
CAISDDEQGVIRHF